This record covers a single T cell receptor (beta chain). The germline V gene encodes CDR1 SGHRS and CDR2 YFSETQ. Trimming stripped 3 bases from V and 0 bases from J, with 13 bases between. The CDR3 runs 16 residues. This specimen belongs to a study of OX40 agonist ivuxolimab in advanced cancers. The method was immunoSEQ multiplex PCR; TCRdb's version includes in-frame clones alone and lacks a portion of them. The sample has approximately 60,000 clones, around 80% seen once. The origin of this receptor is an adult with an advanced solid tumor such as melanoma, head and neck, liver or kidney cancer. The gene calls are TRBV5-1 and TRBJ1-3; unclear D gene. The specimen comprised CD4+ or CD8+ T cells sorted from blood, sampled in a trial of the OX40 agonist ivuxolimab. The CDR3 DNA reads as TGCGCCAGCAGCTCCCTGACTCCCGTCTCTGGAAACACCATATATTTT. Its translation: CASSSLTPVSGNTIYF.